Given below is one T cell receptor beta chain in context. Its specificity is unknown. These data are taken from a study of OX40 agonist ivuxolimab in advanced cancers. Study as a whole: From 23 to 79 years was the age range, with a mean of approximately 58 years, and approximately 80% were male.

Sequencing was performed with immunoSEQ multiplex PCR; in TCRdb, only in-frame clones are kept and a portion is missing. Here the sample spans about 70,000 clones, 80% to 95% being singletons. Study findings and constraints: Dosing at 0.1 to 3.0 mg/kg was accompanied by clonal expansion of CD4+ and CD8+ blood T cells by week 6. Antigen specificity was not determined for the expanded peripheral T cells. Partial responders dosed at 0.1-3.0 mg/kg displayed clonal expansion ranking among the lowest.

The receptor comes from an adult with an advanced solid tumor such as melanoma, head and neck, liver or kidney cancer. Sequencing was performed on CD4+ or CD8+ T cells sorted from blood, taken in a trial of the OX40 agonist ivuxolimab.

The CDR3 DNA reads TGTGCCAGCAGCTTAGTAGCTACAGGGCTCGGCGCTGAAGCTTTCTTT. Protein: CASSLVATGLGAEAFF. The chain has TRBV7-8 and TRBJ1-1; a possible D gene is TRBD1 (6 bases). The CDR3 is 16 residues long. Trimming took off 1 base at V and 6 bases at J, with 18 bases between the two ends. Germline V gene sequence: CDR1 SGHVS, CDR2 FQNEAQ.